This TCR beta chain was profiled in a study of beta chain features in type 1 diabetes. Study information: Patients and healthy donors were similar in age, gender and cell yields.

This clone was seen only a few times. Antigen: not known. With 4 bases removed from V and 8 bases from J, the gap between germline ends came to 21 bases. CDR1 is MDHEN, CDR2 SYDVKM, per germline. This CDR3 has 16 amino acids. Study results and caveats: Within each of all four CD4+ subsets, Type 1 diabetes patients had TCRB CDR3s that were moderately but significantly shorter.

Expressed TCRB transcripts were sequenced after all isolated RNA was converted to cDNA. Only in-frame clones appear in the TCRdb table, and some are missing; sequencing was by immunoSEQ multiplex PCR. The sample includes around 250,000 clones, around 24% of them seen just once. The chain recombines TRBV28 with TRBJ2-1; maybe TRBD2 (6 bases). Sequencing input: naive CD4+ T cells from blood. This receptor was identified in a woman aged 25 to 45 with type 1 diabetes. DNA of the CDR3: TGTGCCAGCAGTTCGCGTGGCAGCGGGTACGTCGATGAGCAGTTCTTC. Translated, it gives CASSSRGSGYVDEQFF.